These 20 T cell receptor beta chains originate from one sample sequenced in a study of T-cell reconstitution after alpha-beta-depleted transplantation in children. The TCRbeta library was prepared with unique molecular identifiers. TCRdb ran MiXCR on the PCR reads and lists one entry per CDR3 protein. Among 600,000 to 700,000 distinct CDR3 sequences listed, over 10% were seen once. This specimen consisted of PBMCs, obtained before TCRalphabeta/CD19-depleted stem cell transplant. These receptors were collected from a girl aged 2 to 9 with congenital amegakaryocytic thrombocytopenia, due to receive a stem cell transplant.

Many counts were recorded for this clonotype. The V gene is TRBV20-1, the J gene TRBJ2-1, with 8 positions matching TRBD1. The trim removed 4 bases at V and 0 bases at J, leaving 11 bases unmatched. The germline CDR1 and CDR2 sequences are DFQATT and SNEGSKA (reference sequence). CDR3 size: 17 residues. Here the CDR3 reads CSANGQGYPSSYNEQFF. CDR3 nucleotides: TGCAGTGCTAACGGACAGGGCTACCCGAGCTCCTACAATGAGCAGTTCTTC.

There are a few counts of this clonotype. CDR3 bases: TGTGCCAGCAGCTTTCCCGATTGGACAGGGAGGGAAGAGACCCAGTACTTC. Residues: CASSFPDWTGREETQYF. This chain links TRBV5-5 with TRBJ2-5, with D perhaps TRBD1 (8 bases). This CDR3 contains 17 residues. Germline assignment: CDR1 SGHKS and CDR2 YYEKEE (reference sequence). The V end lost 2 bases, the J end lost 3 bases, and 20 bases lay between the germline ends.

This clonotype was counted between two and nine times. The CDR3 loop reads CSAWSSGISSYEQYF. The CDR3 nucleotides read TGCAGTGCTTGGAGTAGCGGGATATCTTCCTACGAGCAGTACTTC. The gene calls are TRBV20-1 and TRBJ2-7; TRBD2 matches 8 bases. V gave up 5 bases and J gave up 1 base; unmatched junction bases: 10. This CDR3 is built from 15 residues. Germline CDR1 is DFQATT and CDR2 is SNEGSKA (reference sequence).

This clonotype was seen more than once but under ten times. The CDR3 nucleotides read TGCAGTGCTAGTCCCTCCCGGCTTCACGAGCAGTACTTC. It is translated as CSASPSRLHEQYF. V is TRBV20-1 and J is TRBJ2-7, with D unclear. The germline V gene has CDR1 DFQATT and CDR2 SNEGSKA (reference sequence). Trimming cost V 3 bases and J 5 bases, with 14 bases left between them. The CDR3 sequence is 13 residues long.

The chain employs TRBV20-1 and TRBJ2-5; 12 nucleotides align to TRBD2. Per germline, CDR1 DFQATT and CDR2 SNEGSKA (reference sequence). There are 19 residues in the CDR3. V was pared by 3 bases and J by 5 bases, with 19 bases of the junction left unmatched. The CDR3 sequence: CSASGLAGSKGVAGETQYF. The CDR3 nucleotides are TGCAGTGCTAGTGGACTAGCGGGGAGCAAGGGTGTTGCCGGGGAGACCCAGTACTTC.

This clonotype turned up a few times. The chain couples TRBV10-3 to TRBJ2-2, with D perhaps given as TRBD1 or TRBD2 (5 bases each). This CDR3 contains 15 residues. The V gene's germline CDR1 is ENHRY and CDR2 SYGVKD. Trimming shortened V by 11 bases and J by 0 bases, and 16 bases separated the two germline ends. The CDR3 reads CASTGTETNTGELFF. In DNA, the CDR3 is TGTGCCTCGACCGGGACGGAGACGAACACCGGGGAGCTGTTTTTT.

The CDR3 DNA reads as TGTGCCAGCAGCCTAGGAATGGGCAATGAGCAGTTCTTC. This encodes CASSLGMGNEQFF. The J gene is TRBJ2-1, the V gene TRBV7-8; the D is unclear. This CDR3 is built from 13 residues. Germline CDR1 and CDR2: SGHVS and FQNEAQ. With 5 bases removed from V and 6 bases from J, the gap between germline ends came to 11 bases.

This clonotype was recorded at least ten times. The chain employs TRBV20-1 and TRBJ2-5; 8 bases align to TRBD2. Germline V gene sequence: CDR1 DFQATT, CDR2 SNEGSKA (reference sequence). CDR3 length: 14 residues. With 7 bases clipped from V and 3 bases from J, the junction kept 10 bases outside the gene matches. CDR3 in amino acids: CSGVPGLGKETQYF. The CDR3 DNA sequence: TGCAGTGGGGTGCCGGGACTAGGAAAAGAGACCCAGTACTTC.

The chain employs TRBV7-9 and TRBJ2-2, with D possibly being TRBD2 (7 bases). Germline V gene data show CDR1 as SEHNR and CDR2 as FQNEAQ (reference sequence). Trimming took 0 bases from V and 6 from J, leaving 17 bases between them. This CDR3 has 17 amino acids. The CDR3 bases are TGTGCCAGCAGCTTAGCTTTGCGGGGGCAAGTCGCCGGGGAGCTGTTTTTT. Protein product: CASSLALRGQVAGELFF. The whole variable domain, remainder taken from reference TRBV7-9 and TRBJ2-2, is DTGVSQNPRHKITKRGQNVTFRCDPISEHNRLYWYRQTLGQGPEFLTYFQNEAQLEKSRLLSDRFSAERPKGSFSTLEIQRTEQGDSAMYLCASSLALRGQVAGELFFGEGSRLTVL.

In its sample, this clonotype was seen a few times. The chain recombines TRBV3-1 with TRBJ2-7; 9 bases fit TRBD2. J gave up 0 bases and V 1 base, and 7 bases lay outside the gene matches. The germline V gene encodes CDR1 LGHDT and CDR2 YNNKEL (reference sequence). The CDR3 sequence is 17 residues long. CDR3 residues: CASSQVIAGAPSYEQYF. Here the CDR3 DNA reads TGTGCCAGCAGCCAAGTGATAGCGGGAGCCCCCTCCTACGAGCAGTACTTC.

Concerning this clonotype: At one end, the junction sequence differs from germline, possibly due to a read error. The gene calls are TRBV5-5 and TRBJ2-2; TRBD2 matches 7 bases. CDR3 length equals 14 residues. CDR1 is SGHKS, CDR2 YYEKEE, per germline (reference sequence). CDR3 nucleotide sequence: TGTGCCATCAGCCCCGGACTAGTCGCAGGGGAGCTGTTTTTT. Translating it yields CAISPGLVAGELFF.

The chain combines TRBV20-1 with TRBJ2-2; 11 nucleotides match TRBD2. Looked up from germline, CDR1 is DFQATT and CDR2 is SNEGSKA (reference sequence). This CDR3 is built from 17 residues. V trimming: 1 base; J trimming: 1 base; junction bases outside the gene matches: 5. The CDR3 DNA reads as TGCAGTGCTAGAGCAAAAGGACTAGCGGGGAACACCGGGGAGCTGTTTTTT. The encoded protein is CSARAKGLAGNTGELFF.

This sequence joins TRBV20-1 and TRBJ1-4, with D perhaps TRBD1 (6 bases). This CDR3 is 17 amino acids long. The ends were cut back, 6 bases at V and 0 bases at J, with 20 bases in the middle. The V gene's germline CDR1 is DFQATT and CDR2 SNEGSKA (reference sequence). This CDR3 reads CSAQGQFRKTTNEKLFF. CDR3 nucleotide sequence: TGCAGTGCCCAAGGACAGTTCAGGAAGACAACTAATGAAAAACTGTTTTTT.

Concerning this clonotype itself: A much more abundant neighbour one base away suggests this may be a read error. The chain joins TRBV5-1 to TRBJ2-2; D not resolved. Germline loops: CDR1 SGHRS, CDR2 YFSETQ. V lost 1 base, J lost 4 bases, and 8 bases lay in between. The CDR3 sequence is 14 residues long. The CDR3 region is CASSLLLGTGELFF. CDR3 sequence (DNA): TGCGCCAGCAGCTTGTTGTTGGGCACCGGGGAGCTGTTTTTT.

This chain uses TRBV5-1 with TRBJ2-1; D might be TRBD1 (6 bases). This CDR3 is built from 15 residues. V was clipped by 0 bases and J by 7 bases, with 14 bases between them. Germline V gives CDR1 SGHRS, CDR2 YFSETQ. CDR3 sequence: CASSLGQVRTNEQFF. Written as DNA, the CDR3 is TGCGCCAGCAGCTTGGGACAGGTCCGCACGAATGAGCAGTTCTTC.

The chain links TRBV5-1 to TRBJ2-3; TRBD1 matches at 10 bases. This CDR3 has 16 amino acids. With V trimmed by 4 bases and J by 3 bases, 8 bases remained unmatched. The germline CDR1 and CDR2 sequences are SGHRS and YFSETQ. The CDR3 DNA reads as TGCGCCAGCAGCCCCCAGACAGGGGGCGTAACAGATACGCAGTATTTT. Translating gives CASSPQTGGVTDTQYF.

This clonotype came up many times. The J gene is TRBJ2-7, the V gene TRBV28; D is ambiguous. This CDR3 contains 13 residues. Deletions cut 0 bases from V and 7 bases from J, with 10 bases between. Germline V gives CDR1 MDHEN, CDR2 SYDVKM. The CDR3 reads CASSLWSQSEQYF. The CDR3 coding sequence is TGTGCCAGCAGTTTATGGTCGCAGTCTGAGCAGTACTTC.

The genes are TRBV7-6 and TRBJ2-1; 16 bases match TRBD2. V shed 2 bases and J 6 bases; nucleotides not matched to a gene: 7. This CDR3 is built from 18 residues. The germline V gene encodes CDR1 SGHVS and CDR2 FNYEAQ. In nucleotides, the CDR3 is TGTGCCAGCAGCTTACTGGCGGGGACTAGCGGGAGGGCCAATGAGCAGTTCTTC. It specifies CASSLLAGTSGRANEQFF.

The rearrangement links TRBV5-1 to TRBJ2-5; 8 bases match TRBD1. The V gene's germline CDR1 is SGHRS and CDR2 YFSETQ. Unmatched junction bases numbered 22, after V lost 1 base and J lost 5 bases. The CDR3 extends over 20 amino acids. DNA for the CDR3: TGCGCCAGCAGCTTGACCTTCAGTCCTCACCTGGACAGGGTGGGGGAGACCCAGTACTTC. It codes for CASSLTFSPHLDRVGETQYF.

This clonotype was observed many times. The chain uses TRBV29-1 and TRBJ1-1; 7 bases map to TRBD1. Per the germline V gene, CDR1 is SQVTM and CDR2 is ANQGSEA. V was clipped by 4 bases and J by 1 base; unmatched bases: 3. The CDR3 covers 13 residues. The CDR3 loop reads CSVARDRNTEAFF. CDR3 nucleotides: TGCAGCGTTGCACGGGACAGGAACACTGAAGCTTTCTTT.